Sequencing of this T cell receptor (beta chain) was carried out in a study of blood T cells in healthy people across ages. Overall study: T cells yielded about one barcoded beta molecule per two cells through template switching.

As for this clonotype: The antigen is unknown.

It was with a sample-barcoded 5' primer and a J-beta primer mix that a second PCR of roughly 6 to 11 cycles was run. MiXCR, run by TCRdb on the 5' RACE reads, gives a single entry per CDR3 protein. The sample has around 1,000,000 distinct CDR3 sequences; about two fifths are singletons. Aged about 6 to 95, donors were systemically healthy Caucasians from Russia. Each donor's blood draw was around 9.1 milliliters of peripheral blood. Study-level findings and limits: A roughly linear age-dependent decrease characterized TCR beta diversity per million T cells.

The ends lost 0 bases at V and 7 bases at J; junction bases unmatched: 11. Germline V gives CDR1 LGHNA, CDR2 YNFKEQ. The CDR3 loop spans 17 amino acids. The sample consisted of blood. The source is a man aged 18-30 years in good health. The chain uses TRBV4-2 and TRBJ2-7; 11 bases align to TRBD2. The CDR3 spells CASSQDASGGSYNEQYF. The DNA for the CDR3 is TGTGCCAGCAGCCAAGACGCTAGCGGGGGGAGTTACAATGAGCAGTACTTC.